The rows below give T cell receptor beta chains drawn from one sample of a study of shared clonotypes between healthy human individuals. Sequencing used immunoSEQ multiplex PCR; TCRdb keeps in-frame clones, though not all of them. This table has around 650,000 clones, 90% to 97% appearing once. The sample taken for sequencing was naive CD8+ T cells sorted from blood. These TCRs come from a woman between 25 and 40 years old in good health. The CDR3 runs from the conserved cysteine through the conserved F or W. D genes are given only for firm matches. Size tells how often a clone was seen (once, few, many) or the class of an expanded clone, and some rows leave it out.

j_gene,d_gene,v_gene,abundance,CDR3aa,CDR3nt
TRBJ2-1,NA,TRBV9,NA,CASSVEGVHEQFF,TGTGCCAGCAGCGTAGAGGGAGTCCATGAGCAGTTCTTC
TRBJ2-6,NA,TRBV12-1,once,CASSQLIGQSRANVLTF,TGTGCCAGCAGCCAGCTCATAGGACAAAGTCGGGCCAACGTCCTGACTTTC
TRBJ2-1,TRBD1,TRBV30,NA,CAFEGTGAYNEQFF,TGTGCTTTCGAGGGGACAGGGGCTTACAATGAGCAGTTCTTC
TRBJ1-1,TRBD1,TRBV28,NA,CASTGRGLDTEAFF,TGTGCCAGCACCGGGAGGGGGCTGGACACTGAAGCTTTCTTT
TRBJ1-2,TRBD1,TRBV7-9,NA,CASSRTGSPALRDGYTF,TGTGCCAGCAGCCGGACAGGGAGTCCCGCTTTACGCGATGGCTACACCTTC
TRBJ1-1,NA,TRBV9,NA,CASSVLGNTEAFF,TGTGCCAGCAGCGTGTTGGGGAACACTGAAGCTTTCTTT
TRBJ2-1,TRBD2,TRBV4-1,NA,CASSQPYSGASYNEQFF,TGCGCCAGCAGCCAACCTTATAGCGGGGCCTCCTACAATGAGCAGTTCTTC
TRBJ2-1,NA,TRBV5-1,NA,CASSLEAGSDNEQFF,TGCGCCAGCAGCTTGGAGGCAGGGAGCGACAATGAGCAGTTCTTC
TRBJ2-5,NA,TRBV6-5,NA,CASSYSEGGMETQYF,TGTGCCAGCAGTTACTCAGAAGGGGGTATGGAGACCCAGTACTTC
TRBJ2-7,TRBD1,TRBV7-9,NA,CASSLPSDRGRNEQYF,TGTGCCAGCAGCTTACCGTCCGACAGGGGGCGTAACGAGCAGTACTTC
TRBJ2-7,NA,TRBV15,once,CATSRDLYEQYF,TGTGCCACCAGCCGAGACCTTTACGAGCAGTACTTC
TRBJ2-7,TRBD1,TRBV7-8,NA,CASSLGGLGTGLYEQYF,TGTGCCAGCAGCTTAGGAGGCCTCGGGACAGGGCTGTACGAGCAGTACTTC
TRBJ2-1,NA,TRBV19,NA,CATSGTWNEQFF,TGTGCCACCTCCGGGACATGGAATGAGCAGTTCTTC
TRBJ2-1,NA,TRBV7-2,NA,CASSLVFTEQFF,TGTGCCAGCAGCTTAGTTTTTACTGAGCAGTTCTTC
TRBJ2-1,TRBD2,TRBV15,NA,CATSPLAGGYNEQFF,TGTGCCACCTCACCACTAGCGGGAGGTTACAATGAGCAGTTCTTC
TRBJ2-7,TRBD2,TRBV6-5,NA,CASGPFSGSPYEQYF,TGTGCCAGCGGCCCCTTTAGCGGGAGCCCCTACGAGCAGTACTTC
TRBJ2-7,NA,TRBV6-5,NA,CASSSGPAYHEQYF,TGTGCCAGCAGTTCGGGCCCGGCCTACCACGAGCAGTACTTC
TRBJ1-1,NA,TRBV6-5,once,CASSYGGPRNTEAFF,TGTGCCAGCAGTTACGGGGGACCTAGGAACACTGAAGCTTTCTTT
TRBJ2-5,NA,TRBV9,NA,CASSLDGTRQETQYF,TGTGCCAGCAGCTTAGACGGGACTCGACAAGAGACCCAGTACTTC
TRBJ1-3,NA,TRBV2,NA,CASLRQSHQYF,TGTGCCAGCCTTAGACAGTCCCACCAATATTTT
TRBJ1-1,NA,TRBV28,NA,CASRPVTVNTEAFF,TGTGCCAGCAGGCCCGTAACGGTGAACACTGAAGCTTTCTTT
TRBJ1-2,TRBD1,TRBV11-2,NA,CASSHRQGAGGYTF,TGTGCCAGCAGCCACAGACAGGGGGCTGGTGGCTACACCTTC
TRBJ2-1,NA,TRBV21-1,NA,CASSKGSVASSYNEQFF,TGTGCCAGCAGCAAAGGGAGTGTAGCCAGCTCCTACAATGAGCAGTTCTTC
TRBJ1-4,TRBD1,TRBV4-2,few,CASSQGWAGGGIGIGEKLFF,TGTGCCAGCAGCCAAGGTTGGGCAGGGGGCGGAATTGGGATAGGGGAAAAACTGTTTTTT
TRBJ2-7,NA,TRBV27,NA,CASSFGTLYEQYF,TGTGCCAGCAGTTTCGGGACGCTCTACGAGCAGTACTTC
TRBJ2-5,NA,TRBV2,NA,CASMGEIETQYF,TGTGCCAGCATGGGGGAGATAGAGACCCAGTACTTC
TRBJ2-7,TRBD1,TRBV7-9,once,CASSLSGQGALNYEQYF,TGTGCCAGCAGCTTATCGGGACAGGGGGCTTTAAACTACGAGCAGTACTTC
TRBJ2-1,TRBD1,TRBV6-5,once,CASSPGQGPYNEQFF,TGTGCCAGCAGCCCGGGACAGGGCCCCTACAATGAGCAGTTCTTC
TRBJ1-3,NA,TRBV19,NA,CASSPWDGGNTIYF,TGTGCCAGTAGTCCATGGGACGGAGGAAACACCATATATTTT
TRBJ2-5,NA,TRBV7-7,NA,CASSPRLRETQYF,TGTGCCAGCAGCCCCAGGTTAAGGGAGACCCAGTACTTC
TRBJ2-2,NA,TRBV2,once,CASHLGGTGELFF,TGTGCCAGCCATCTAGGGGGCACCGGGGAGCTGTTTTTT
TRBJ2-3,TRBD1,TRBV19,NA,CASSFQTGADTQYF,TGTGCCAGTAGTTTTCAAACAGGGGCAGATACGCAGTATTTT
TRBJ1-1,NA,TRBV29-1,NA,CSVVAGGNTEAFF,TGCAGCGTTGTGGCGGGAGGGAACACTGAAGCTTTCTTT
TRBJ1-2,TRBD1,TRBV13,NA,CASSSLQGARGYTF,TGTGCCAGCAGCTCACTACAGGGGGCACGAGGCTACACCTTC
TRBJ2-1,TRBD2,TRBV27,NA,CASWGGYNEQFF,TGTGCCAGCTGGGGGGGCTACAATGAGCAGTTCTTC
TRBJ2-2,NA,TRBV7-3,NA,CASSSDGPSELFF,TGTGCCAGCAGCTCGGACGGCCCGTCGGAGCTGTTTTTT
TRBJ2-2,TRBD1,TRBV5-4,NA,CASTSGTGYAGELFF,TGTGCCAGCACCAGTGGGACAGGGTATGCCGGGGAGCTGTTTTTT
TRBJ2-5,TRBD2,TRBV28,NA,CASSSHSSGRAAQYF,TGTGCCAGCAGTTCCCACTCTAGCGGGAGGGCGGCCCAGTACTTC
TRBJ2-7,TRBD2,TRBV27,once,CASSYSLAGAVYEQYF,TGTGCCAGCAGTTACTCACTAGCGGGGGCTGTCTACGAGCAGTACTTC
TRBJ1-2,NA,TRBV19,NA,CASSLGPTGRDYGYTF,TGTGCCAGTAGTCTGGGTCCCACAGGAAGGGACTATGGCTACACCTTC
TRBJ2-7,TRBD2,TRBV28,NA,CASRVAGSSYEQYF,TGTGCCAGCAGAGTAGCGGGAAGCTCCTACGAGCAGTACTTC
TRBJ2-7,TRBD2,TRBV28,NA,CATQREKPYEQYF,TGTGCCACCCAGCGGGAAAAGCCCTACGAGCAGTACTTC
TRBJ1-6,NA,TRBV5-6,NA,CASSLLGVSRSPLHF,TGTGCCAGCAGCTTGTTAGGGGTTAGTAGGTCACCCCTCCACTTT
TRBJ2-7,TRBD1,TRBV7-8,NA,CASSLGMGQGATSSYEQYF,TGTGCCAGCAGCTTAGGGATGGGACAGGGGGCAACCTCTTCCTACGAGCAGTACTTC
TRBJ1-1,NA,TRBV15,NA,CATSRDRAGTVEAFF,TGTGCCACCAGCAGAGATAGGGCAGGGACGGTTGAAGCTTTCTTT
TRBJ1-1,NA,TRBV5-1,NA,CASSQRVGAKTEAFF,TGCGCCAGCAGCCAACGAGTGGGGGCCAAGACTGAAGCTTTCTTT